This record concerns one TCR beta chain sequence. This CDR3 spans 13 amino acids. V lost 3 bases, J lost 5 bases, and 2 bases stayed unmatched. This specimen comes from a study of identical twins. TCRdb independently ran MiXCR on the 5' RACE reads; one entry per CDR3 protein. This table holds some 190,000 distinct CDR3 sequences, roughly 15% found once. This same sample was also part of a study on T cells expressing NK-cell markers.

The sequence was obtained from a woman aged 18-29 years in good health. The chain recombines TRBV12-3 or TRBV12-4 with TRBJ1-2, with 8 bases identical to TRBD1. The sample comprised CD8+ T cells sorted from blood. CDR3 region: CASSFQGAYGYTF. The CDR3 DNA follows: TGTGCCAGCAGTTTTCAGGGGGCGTATGGCTACACCTTC.